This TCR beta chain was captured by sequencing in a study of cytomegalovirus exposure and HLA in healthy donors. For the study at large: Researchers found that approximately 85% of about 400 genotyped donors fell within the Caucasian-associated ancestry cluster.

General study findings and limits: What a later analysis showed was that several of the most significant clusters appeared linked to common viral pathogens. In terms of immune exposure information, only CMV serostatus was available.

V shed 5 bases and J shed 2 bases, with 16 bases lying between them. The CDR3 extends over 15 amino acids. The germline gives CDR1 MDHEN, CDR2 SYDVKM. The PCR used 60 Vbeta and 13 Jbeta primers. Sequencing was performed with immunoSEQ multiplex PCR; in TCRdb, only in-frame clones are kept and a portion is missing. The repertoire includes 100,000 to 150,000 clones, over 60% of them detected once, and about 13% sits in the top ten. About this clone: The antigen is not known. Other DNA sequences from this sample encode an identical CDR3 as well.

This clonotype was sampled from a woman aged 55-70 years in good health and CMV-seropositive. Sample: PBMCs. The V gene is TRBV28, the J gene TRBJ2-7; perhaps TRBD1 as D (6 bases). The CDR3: CASSGPGQGAYEQYF. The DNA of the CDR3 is TGTGCCAGCAGTGGACCGGGACAAGGGGCCTACGAGCAGTACTTC.